Here is one TCR beta chain with its context. Its cognate antigen is unknown. These data come from a study of vaccination and CD4 T cells after COVID-19. The overall study: Nasal swab PCR detected SARS-CoV-2 in convalescent patients, who comprised several mild cases and one severe case. Cells were stimulated with overlapping spike peptides from SARS-CoV-2, HCoV-NL63, HCoV-OC43 and HCoV-229E. Overall study findings and caveats: Researchers looked at relatively few convalescent patients and had no early post-infection timepoints. Reactive clone data from convalescent patients indicated a median of about 86% appearing only post-vaccination.

The treatment: roughly ten-day PBMC culture with coronavirus spike peptide pools or control peptides (ViraFEST assay). Sequenced with the Oncomine TCR Beta short-read assay was DNA taken from cultured CD4+ T cells. TCRdb passed the PCR reads through MiXCR, listing each CDR3 protein once. Of approximately 21,000 distinct CDR3 sequences in the sample, around 60% are singletons; the top ten hold more than 8.5%. Source: CD4+ T cells from blood, cultured in vitro, taken after SARS-CoV-2 vaccination. The receptor was isolated from a human donor who had recovered from COVID-19.

CDR3 sequence (DNA): TGCAGTGCGGAGGACTTAAACTATGGCTACACCTTC. Its protein product is CSAEDLNYGYTF. This rearrangement joins TRBV20-1 to TRBJ1-2; D gene unclear. With 6 bases removed from V and 2 bases from J, the gap between germline ends came to 10 bases. The germline CDR1 and CDR2 sequences are DFQATT and SNEGSKA (reference sequence). The CDR3 contains 12 residues.